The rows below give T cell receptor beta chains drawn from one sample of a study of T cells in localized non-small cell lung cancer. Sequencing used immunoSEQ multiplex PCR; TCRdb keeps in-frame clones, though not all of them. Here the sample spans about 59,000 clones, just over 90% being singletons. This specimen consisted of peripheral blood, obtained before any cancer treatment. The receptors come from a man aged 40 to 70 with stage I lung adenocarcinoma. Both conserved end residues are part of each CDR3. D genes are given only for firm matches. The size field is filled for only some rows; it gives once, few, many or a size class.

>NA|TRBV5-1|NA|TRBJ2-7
TGCGCCAGCAGCTTGGATGCAGGGTCCTACGAGCAGTACTTC
CASSLDAGSYEQYF
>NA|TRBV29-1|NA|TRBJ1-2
TGCAGCGTTGCGTGGGGCTATGGCTACACCTTC
CSVAWGYGYTF
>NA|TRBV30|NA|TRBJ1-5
TGTGCCTGGAGTCGGGACCTCAATCAGCCCCAGCATTTT
CAWSRDLNQPQHF
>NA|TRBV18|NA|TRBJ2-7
TGTGCCAGCTCACCAGGACAGACCTACGAGCAGTACTTC
CASSPGQTYEQYF
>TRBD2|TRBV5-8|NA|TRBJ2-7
TGTGCCAGCAGCCTCACTACCCCTAGCGGGCCTAGCTCCTACGAGCAGTACTTC
CASSLTTPSGPSSYEQYF
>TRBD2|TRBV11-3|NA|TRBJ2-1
TGTGCCAGCACCCATAGCGGGTCACCCTACAATGAGCAGTTCTTC
CASTHSGSPYNEQFF
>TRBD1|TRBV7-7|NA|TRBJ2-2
TGTGCTAGCAGCAAAGGGACAGGGTTATCCGGGGAGCTGTTTTTT
CASSKGTGLSGELFF
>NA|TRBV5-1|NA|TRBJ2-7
TGCGCCAGCAGCTTAAGTCGGGACTCCTACGAGCAGTACTTC
CASSLSRDSYEQYF
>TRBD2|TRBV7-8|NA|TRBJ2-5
TGTGCCAGCAGCCAGGTTCTAGCGGGACAAGAGACCCAGTACTTC
CASSQVLAGQETQYF
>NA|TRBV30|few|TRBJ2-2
TGTGCCTGGAGGGTTGTACGTTCCGACGGCCCGAACACCGGGGAGCTGTTTTTT
CAWRVVRSDGPNTGELFF
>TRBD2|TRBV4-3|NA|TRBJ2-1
TGCGCCAGCAGCCAAGGCCCCCGGACTAGCGGGAGTTTCGATGAGCAGTTCTTC
CASSQGPRTSGSFDEQFF
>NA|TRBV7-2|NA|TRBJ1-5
TGTGCCAGCAGCTTAGTGCCGGTCTTTGGGTACAATCAGCCCCAGCATTTT
CASSLVPVFGYNQPQHF